These 26 T cell receptor beta chains originate from one sample sequenced in a study of CD8+ T cells in alopecia areata. RNA was isolated and reverse transcribed to cDNA, the sequencing template. The table came from immunoSEQ multiplex PCR; TCRdb's copy has only in-frame clones and leaves some out. The sample lists over 100,000 clones, around 56% seen once, with roughly 0.5% in the top ten. Regarding treatment: oral pan-JAK inhibitor, 5-10 mg twice daily. The specimen comprised CD4+ T cells sorted from blood, sampled at week 4, from a patient treated with tofacitinib. These receptor sequences come from a human donor with alopecia areata.

V gene TRBV7-6 combines with J gene TRBJ2-5, with a possible D match to TRBD1 (5 bases). This CDR3 has 16 residues. The V end was cut by 5 bases, the J end by 9 bases, with 25 bases between. Germline values: CDR1 SGHVS, CDR2 FNYEAQ. The chain's CDR3 is CASSAKLGPPPPAQYF. DNA for the CDR3: TGTGCCAGCAGCGCTAAGTTGGGGCCGCCCCCACCGGCCCAGTACTTC.

This clone was counted at least ten times. Additional DNA sequences in this sample encode the identical CDR3. The chain joins TRBV7-9 to TRBJ2-3; the match to TRBD2 covers 12 bases. The CDR3 has 15 residues. Trimming at V came to 1 base and at J to 4 bases, leaving 0 bases not matched to a gene. Germline V gene data show CDR1 as SEHNR and CDR2 as FQNEAQ (reference sequence). The CDR3 coding sequence is TGTGCCAGCAGCTTAGGACTAGCGGGGGCAGATACGCAGTATTTT. Translated, it gives CASSLGLAGADTQYF.

This clone was seen a few times. The V call is TRBV6-1, the J call TRBJ2-6; D might be TRBD1 (6 bases). The germline V and J ends were trimmed by 6 bases and 6 bases, with 12 bases remaining between them. CDR1 and CDR2 from the germline V gene are MNHNS and SASEGT. This CDR3 is 14 amino acids long. CDR3 residues: CASRTGLEANVLTF. CDR3 bases: TGTGCCAGCAGAACAGGGCTTGAGGCCAACGTCCTGACTTTC.

The CDR3 region has the DNA TGCAGCTGCAGCCTAGCCAAAAACATTCAGTACTTC. It is translated as CSCSLAKNIQYF. The rearrangement uses TRBV29-1 and TRBJ2-4, with D unclear. Germline CDR1 and CDR2: SQVTM and ANQGSEA. V was pared by 8 bases and J by 0 bases, with 8 bases between. There are 12 residues in the CDR3.

J is TRBJ2-1 and V is TRBV29-1; no clear D gene. This CDR3 region has 12 residues. Trimming took 4 bases from V and 8 from J, leaving 12 bases between them. Germline V gene data show CDR1 as SQVTM and CDR2 as ANQGSEA. The CDR3 DNA sequence: TGCAGCGTTGGAAACGAAGGGTATGAGCAGTTCTTC. As protein: CSVGNEGYEQFF.

In its sample, this clone was seen a few times. The chain carries TRBV25-1 and TRBJ2-3; weak D call: TRBD1 (6 bases). The germline V gene has CDR1 MGHDK and CDR2 SYGVNS. This CDR3 region has 13 residues. Trimming removed 7 bases from V and 1 base from J, with 9 bases in between. The DNA for the CDR3 is TGTGCCAGCACTTACAGGGGCACAGATACGCAGTATTTT. The encoded protein is CASTYRGTDTQYF.

The V and J genes are TRBV6-1 and TRBJ2-7; 9 nucleotides align to TRBD1. Unmatched junction bases numbered 10, after V lost 7 bases and J lost 3 bases. The length of the CDR3 is 15 residues. From germline, CDR1 is MNHNS and CDR2 SASEGT. CDR3: CASKPAGTGIYEQYF. The CDR3 DNA reads as TGTGCCAGCAAGCCAGCCGGGACAGGGATCTACGAGCAGTACTTC.

The V call is TRBV4-2, the J call TRBJ1-5, with a tentative D call TRBD1 (5 bases). Germline V gives CDR1 LGHNA, CDR2 YNFKEQ. There are 15 residues in the CDR3. V dropped 0 bases and J dropped 7 bases, with 13 bases sitting between them. CDR3 sequence (DNA): TGTGCCAGCAGCCAAGATGCACAGGAACGACAGCCCCAGCATTTT. This sequence encodes CASSQDAQERQPQHF.

This clone was observed a few times. The chain is built from TRBV29-1 and TRBJ2-1, with D hard to call. Germline V gives CDR1 SQVTM, CDR2 ANQGSEA. Trimming removed 5 bases at V and 8 bases at J, with 13 bases between. This CDR3 is 12 amino acids long. The CDR3 coding sequence is TGCAGCGTTAAAGGTAGTTCGGATGAGCAGTTCTTC. Its protein product is CSVKGSSDEQFF.

This chain links TRBV30 with TRBJ1-2; D uncertain. Germline loops: CDR1 GTSNPN, CDR2 SVGIG (reference sequence). Trimming removed 1 base from V and 3 bases from J, with 15 bases in between. The CDR3 loop spans 15 amino acids. The DNA of the CDR3 is TGTGCCTGGAGTGATGGACGGAGAGGACACTATGGCTACACCTTC. Translation: CAWSDGRRGHYGYTF.

The chain has TRBV5-6 and TRBJ2-1; TRBD2 matches at 8 bases. The CDR3 extends over 16 amino acids. Germline V gives CDR1 SGHDT, CDR2 YYEEEE. V gave up 3 bases and J gave up 6 bases; unmatched junction bases: 11. CDR3 coding DNA: TGTGCCAGCAGCTCCGGGATAGCGGGAAGAGGCAATGAGCAGTTCTTC. This gives the protein CASSSGIAGRGNEQFF.

The chain uses TRBV5-1 and TRBJ1-1; 8 bases agree with TRBD1. The CDR3 covers 17 residues. V gave up 3 bases and J gave up 0 bases; unmatched junction bases: 10. The V gene's germline CDR1 is SGHRS and CDR2 YFSETQ. In DNA form, the CDR3 reads TGCGCCAGCAGCTACGGCAGGGGGCCAGGACTGAACACTGAAGCTTTCTTT. It translates to CASSYGRGPGLNTEAFF. Using reference TRBV5-1 and TRBJ1-1 for the parts outside the CDR3, the full variable domain is KAGVTQTPRYLIKTRGQQVTLSCSPISGHRSVSWYQQTPGQGLQFLFEYFSETQRNKGNFPGRFSGRQFSNSRSEMNVSTLELGDSALYLCASSYGRGPGLNTEAFFGQGTRLTVV.

This clone was detected a few times. This chain links TRBV29-1 with TRBJ2-2, with D possibly matching TRBD1 (6 bases). CDR1 is SQVTM, CDR2 ANQGSEA, per germline. This CDR3 comprises 14 residues. V was cut by 5 bases and J by 3 bases, with 13 bases left in between. The CDR3 DNA sequence: TGCAGCGTTCCCCGGTCAGGGGACACCGGGGAGCTGTTTTTT. This translates into CSVPRSGDTGELFF.

The chain links TRBV18 to TRBJ2-7; D gene unclear. Germline CDR1 reads KGHSH; CDR2 reads LQKENI. CDR3 size: 15 residues. Trimming removed 3 bases at V and 6 bases at J, with 18 bases between. The CDR3 loop reads CASSPSFGRTIEQYF. The CDR3 region has the DNA TGTGCCAGCTCACCTAGCTTCGGACGGACGATCGAGCAGTACTTC.

The CDR3 sequence: CSGKQGNYGYTF. DNA of the CDR3: TGCAGCGGAAAACAGGGAAACTATGGCTACACCTTC. The J gene is TRBJ1-2, the V gene TRBV29-1, with D perhaps matching TRBD1 (6 bases). The ends were cut back, 7 bases at V and 2 bases at J, with 11 bases in the middle. This CDR3 contains 12 residues. Germline V gene data show CDR1 as SQVTM and CDR2 as ANQGSEA.

This clone was seen more than once but under ten times. This chain links TRBV29-1 with TRBJ1-1; 7 nucleotides match TRBD1. CDR1 and CDR2 from the germline V gene are SQVTM and ANQGSEA. The length of the CDR3 is 13 residues. V lost 6 bases to trimming and J lost 5 bases; unmatched junction nucleotides: 9. The CDR3 DNA reads TGCAGCGTCGCTACAGGGGTAGGGACTGAAGCTTTCTTT. This gives the protein CSVATGVGTEAFF.

The gene calls are TRBV29-1 and TRBJ1-1; the D is unclear. The V gene's germline CDR1 is SQVTM and CDR2 ANQGSEA. V lost 4 bases to trimming and J lost 7 bases, with 13 bases between them. The CDR3 covers 12 residues. The DNA for the CDR3 is TGCAGCGTTGGAGGCAGAGGACGTGAAGCTTTCTTT. Protein sequence: CSVGGRGREAFF.

Regarding this clone: The conserved closing phenylalanine or tryptophan is absent in this CDR3, likely reflecting a read error. The CDR3 DNA reads TGTGCCAGCAGCCCCTCAGGTGCTGGAAACACCATATATCTT. Its protein is CASSPSGAGNTIYL. The J gene is TRBJ1-3, the V gene TRBV4-2, with D unresolved. The ends were cut back, 4 bases at V and 2 bases at J, with 9 bases in the middle. CDR3 length equals 14 residues. CDR1 is LGHNA, CDR2 YNFKEQ, per germline.

This clone was detected a few times. The chain is built from TRBV7-3 and TRBJ2-2; D is ambiguous. Between the trimmed V and J ends, which lost 1 base and 1 base, there was a span of 4 bases. The CDR3 length is 14 residues. Germline CDR1 and CDR2: SGHTA and FQGTGA. The CDR3 here is CASSLNGNTGELFF. DNA for the CDR3: TGTGCCAGCAGCTTAAACGGGAACACCGGGGAGCTGTTTTTT.

This clone was counted only a few times. The rearrangement links TRBV29-1 to TRBJ1-2; D not resolved. The CDR3 totals 14 residues. V was clipped by 0 bases and J by 7 bases, with 15 bases between them. Germline-derived CDR1 and CDR2 are SQVTM and ANQGSEA. The CDR3 protein is CSVEEGRLGRGYTF. DNA for the CDR3: TGCAGCGTTGAAGAAGGACGGCTAGGACGTGGCTACACCTTC.

For this clone: Other DNA variants within this sample encode the same CDR3. This sequence joins TRBV29-1 and TRBJ2-3; the D gene could be TRBD1 or TRBD2 (5 bases each). Trimming left V 5 bases short and J 2 bases short, with 11 bases between. The CDR3 spans 13 residues. Germline V lookup: CDR1 SQVTM, CDR2 ANQGSEA. This CDR3 is CSVQGRFTDTQYF. The CDR3 coding sequence is TGCAGCGTTCAGGGACGTTTCACAGATACGCAGTATTTT.

CDR3 amino acids: CASSLAGTGGGETQYF. DNA of the CDR3: TGTGCCAGCAGCTTAGCGGGGACAGGGGGTGGGGAGACCCAGTACTTC. This rearrangement joins TRBV7-8 to TRBJ2-5; TRBD1 agrees at 11 bases. Germline V gives CDR1 SGHVS, CDR2 FQNEAQ. V shed 0 bases, J shed 5 bases, and the junction held 5 bases outside the gene matches. The CDR3 sequence is 16 residues long.

There are a few counts of this clone. The V gene is TRBV9, the J gene TRBJ2-3, with D perhaps assigned TRBD1 or TRBD2 (5 bases each). The CDR3 covers 14 residues. V lost 5 bases to trimming and J lost 4 bases, with 14 bases between them. Germline loops: CDR1 SGDLS, CDR2 YYNGEE. CDR3 protein: CASSLLGDADTQYF. CDR3 DNA: TGTGCCAGCAGTCTGTTGGGGGACGCAGATACGCAGTATTTT.

The chain's CDR3 is CASSSDRDGYGYTF. In DNA, the CDR3 is TGTGCCAGCAGCTCTGACAGGGATGGCTATGGCTACACCTTC. This chain connects TRBV9 to TRBJ1-2; TRBD1 aligns across 7 bases. V was pared by 4 bases and J by 4 bases, with 7 bases of the junction left unmatched. Germline V gives CDR1 SGDLS, CDR2 YYNGEE. The CDR3 sequence is 14 residues long.

V gene TRBV9 combines with J gene TRBJ1-5, with D tentatively TRBD1 (5 bases). Deletions cut 3 bases from V and 2 bases from J, with 12 bases between. Germline lookup yields CDR1 SGDLS and CDR2 YYNGEE. This CDR3 contains 15 residues. CDR3 sequence (DNA): TGTGCCAGCAGCGCCGGGGACGGCCGCAATCAGCCCCAGCATTTT. This encodes CASSAGDGRNQPQHF.

There are a few counts of this clone. The rearrangement links TRBV19 to TRBJ1-1, with 7 nucleotides matching TRBD1. CDR1 LNHDA and CDR2 SQIVND come from the germline V gene (reference sequence). V was pared by 6 bases and J by 5 bases, with 9 bases of the junction left unmatched. The CDR3 is 14 amino acids. Here the CDR3 DNA reads TGTGCCAGTAGACAGGGGTGGTCGTCGACTGAAGCTTTCTTT. Amino acids: CASRQGWSSTEAFF.